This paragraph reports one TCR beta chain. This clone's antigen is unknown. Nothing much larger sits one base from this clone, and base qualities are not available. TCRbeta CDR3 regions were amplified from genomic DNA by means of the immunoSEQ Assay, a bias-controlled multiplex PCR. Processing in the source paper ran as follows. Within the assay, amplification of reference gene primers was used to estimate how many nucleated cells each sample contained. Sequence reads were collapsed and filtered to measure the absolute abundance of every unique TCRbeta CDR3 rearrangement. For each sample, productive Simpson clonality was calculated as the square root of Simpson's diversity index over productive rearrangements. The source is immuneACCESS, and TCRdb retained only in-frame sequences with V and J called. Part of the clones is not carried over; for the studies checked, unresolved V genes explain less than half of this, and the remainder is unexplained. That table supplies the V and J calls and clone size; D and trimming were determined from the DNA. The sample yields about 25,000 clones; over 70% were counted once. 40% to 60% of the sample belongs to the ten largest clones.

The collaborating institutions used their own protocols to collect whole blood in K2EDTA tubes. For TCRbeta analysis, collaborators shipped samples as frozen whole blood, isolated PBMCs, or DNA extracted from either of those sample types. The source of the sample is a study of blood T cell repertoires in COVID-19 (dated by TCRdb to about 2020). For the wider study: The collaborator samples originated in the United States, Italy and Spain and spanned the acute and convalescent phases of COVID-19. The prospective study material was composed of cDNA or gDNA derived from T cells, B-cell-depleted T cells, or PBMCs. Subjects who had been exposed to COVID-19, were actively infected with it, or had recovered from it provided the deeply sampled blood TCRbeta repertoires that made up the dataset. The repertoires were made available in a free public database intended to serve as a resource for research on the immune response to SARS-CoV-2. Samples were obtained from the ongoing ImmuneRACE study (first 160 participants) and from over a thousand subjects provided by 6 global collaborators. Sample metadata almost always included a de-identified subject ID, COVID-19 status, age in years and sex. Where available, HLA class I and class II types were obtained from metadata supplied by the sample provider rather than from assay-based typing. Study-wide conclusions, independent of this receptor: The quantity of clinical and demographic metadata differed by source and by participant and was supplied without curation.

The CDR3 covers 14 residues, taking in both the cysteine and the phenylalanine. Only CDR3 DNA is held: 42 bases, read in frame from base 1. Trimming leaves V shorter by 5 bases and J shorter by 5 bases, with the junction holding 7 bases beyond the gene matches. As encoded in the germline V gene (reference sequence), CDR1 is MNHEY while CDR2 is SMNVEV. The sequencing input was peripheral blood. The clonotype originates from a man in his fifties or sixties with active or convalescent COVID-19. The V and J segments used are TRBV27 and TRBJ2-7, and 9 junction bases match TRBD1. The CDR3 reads CASSPGTGTHEQYF. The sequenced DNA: TGTGCCAGCAGTCCCGGGACAGGGACCCACGAGCAGTACTTC.